The source of this T cell receptor beta chain is a study of cytomegalovirus exposure and HLA in healthy donors. Study summary: Of a few hundred genotyped donors, 75% to 90% grouped in the Caucasian-associated ancestry cluster.

Study-wide results and limits: Earlier results showed most TCR beta V segments being productive about 90% or about 30% of the time. Reports showed the classifier diagnosing cytomegalovirus status with high specificity and sensitivity. CMV serostatus was the sole immune exposure data available.

With respect to this clone: The antigen remains undetermined.

The PCR ran on 60 Vbeta and 13 Jbeta primers. Here immunoSEQ multiplex PCR was the method, and the copy in TCRdb shows in-frame clones only, minus some. In the table there are over 150,000 clones, approximately 88% of which are singletons. V was pared by 5 bases and J by 0 bases, with 12 bases between. This CDR3 region has 15 residues. CDR1 and CDR2 (germline): MNHNS, SASEGT. The chain employs TRBV6-1 and TRBJ2-3, with D perhaps TRBD1 (5 bases). The sequencing sample was made of PBMCs. This TCR came from a boy aged 2 to 9 in good health and CMV-seronegative. For the CDR3, the DNA is TGTGCCAGCAGTTGGCAGGGCGAGAGCACAGATACGCAGTATTTT. Translated, it gives CASSWQGESTDTQYF.